This T cell receptor (beta chain) originates from a study of a mutant IDH1 vaccine in newly diagnosed glioma. Overall study: Eight vaccinations reached patients in weeks 1, 3, 5, 7, 11, 15, 19 and 23. Patients got their first vaccination 4-6 weeks after radiotherapy alone, or with temozolomide cycles. Standard pretreatment was either radiotherapy, temozolomide, or, for most, radiochemotherapy with temozolomide.

The germline CDR1 and CDR2 sequences are MNHEY and SMNVEV (reference sequence). V was shortened by 11 bases and J by 1 base, with 8 bases between the two germline ends. The CDR3 loop spans 11 amino acids. Sequenced by immunoSEQ multiplex PCR; TCRdb stores in-frame clones only, minus some. The sample includes some 51,000 clones, more than 70% of them seen just once. Regarding time point: week 5, during vaccination. Every vaccine dose comprised 300 ug of mutant IDH1 20-mer peptide plus topical imiquimod. This clone appeared once. Its target is not known. The clonotype was recovered from a man aged 45-65 years with glioma. The rearrangement uses TRBV27 and TRBJ1-1, with a tentative D call TRBD1 (5 bases). Sample: PBMCs, taken from a glioma patient whose treatment included an IDH1 peptide vaccine. CDR3: CAAGPNTEAFF. CDR3 coding DNA: TGTGCCGCGGGGCCGAACACTGAAGCTTTCTTT.